This T cell receptor beta chain was profiled in a study of regulatory T cells in long-lasting Graves disease. CDR3 length: 13 residues. Per the germline V gene, CDR1 is MNHNS and CDR2 is SASEGT. Trimming shortened V by 6 bases and J by 1 base, and 9 bases separated the two germline ends. Arm-PCR of CDR3 regions and iRepertoire HTBI primers were the basis on which TCR beta libraries were built. TCRdb reprocessed the multiplex PCR reads with MiXCR, giving one entry per CDR3 protein. The data contain 550,000 or so distinct CDR3 sequences, 9.5% to 15% of them singletons. Time point of the sample: newly diagnosed GD, antithyroid drugs for less than 3 months. Extracted PBMC RNA gave rise to the TCR library. This clonotype was detected ten times or more. The same specimen was also included in a second study, on T cells in Graves' hyperthyroidism and ophthalmopathy.

The sequencing here drew on peripheral blood mononuclear cells (PBMCs), taken at new diagnosis, from a patient treated with antithyroid drugs. This sequence was found in a woman in her twenties or thirties with Graves disease. V usage is TRBV6-1 and J usage is TRBJ2-5; unclear D gene. The CDR3 loop is CASRQWSQETQYF. The CDR3 nucleotides are TGTGCCAGCAGGCAGTGGAGCCAAGAGACCCAGTACTTC.